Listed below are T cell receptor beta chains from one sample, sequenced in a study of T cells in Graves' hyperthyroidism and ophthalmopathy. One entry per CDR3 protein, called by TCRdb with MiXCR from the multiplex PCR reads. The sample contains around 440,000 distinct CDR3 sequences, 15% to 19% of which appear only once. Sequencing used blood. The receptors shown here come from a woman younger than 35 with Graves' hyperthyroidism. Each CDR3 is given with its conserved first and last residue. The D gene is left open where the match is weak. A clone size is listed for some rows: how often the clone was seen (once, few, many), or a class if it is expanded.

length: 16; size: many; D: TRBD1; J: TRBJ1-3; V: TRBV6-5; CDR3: CASSYQDRGPANTIYF; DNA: TGTGCCAGCAGTTACCAGGACAGGGGGCCTGCAAACACCATATATTTT
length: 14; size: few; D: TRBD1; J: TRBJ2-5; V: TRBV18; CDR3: CASSPGQGEKTQYF; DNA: TGTGCCAGCTCACCCGGACAGGGGGAAAAGACCCAGTACTTC
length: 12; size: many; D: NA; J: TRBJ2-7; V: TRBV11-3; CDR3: CASSLSAGEQYF; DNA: TGTGCCAGCAGCTTAAGTGCTGGGGAGCAGTACTTC
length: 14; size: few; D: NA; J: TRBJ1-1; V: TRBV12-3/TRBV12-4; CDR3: CATKGGAPNTEAFF; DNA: TGTGCCACAAAGGGGGGGGCCCCGAACACTGAAGCTTTCTTT
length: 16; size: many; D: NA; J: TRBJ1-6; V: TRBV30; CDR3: CAWSRVGRTYNSPLHF; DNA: TGTGCCTGGAGTAGGGTCGGTCGGACCTATAATTCACCCCTCCACTTT
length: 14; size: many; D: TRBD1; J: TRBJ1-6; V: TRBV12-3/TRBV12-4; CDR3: CASTPDRGLSPLHF; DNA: TGTGCCAGCACCCCGGACAGGGGGCTTTCACCCCTCCACTTT
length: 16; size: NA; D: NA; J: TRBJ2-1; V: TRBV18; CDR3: CASSHDQGSSYNEQFF; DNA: TGCGCCAGCAGCCATGACCAGGGGAGCTCCTACAATGAGCAGTTCTTC
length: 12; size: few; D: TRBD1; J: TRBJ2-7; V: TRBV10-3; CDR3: CAISGDSYEQYF; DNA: TGTGCCATCAGTGGGGACAGCTACGAGCAGTACTTC
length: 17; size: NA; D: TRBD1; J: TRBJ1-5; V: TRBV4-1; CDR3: CASSQEGTGDSNQPQHF; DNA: TGCGCCAGCAGCCAAGAAGGGACAGGGGATAGCAATCAGCCCCAGCATTTT
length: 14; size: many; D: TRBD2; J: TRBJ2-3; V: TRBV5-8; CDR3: CASSYRTSEDTQYF; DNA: TGTGCCAGCAGCTACCGGACTAGCGAAGATACGCAGTATTTT
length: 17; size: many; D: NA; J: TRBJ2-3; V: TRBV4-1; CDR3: CASSQVWTEPQADTQYF; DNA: TGCGCCAGCAGCCAAGTTTGGACAGAGCCACAGGCAGATACGCAGTATTTT
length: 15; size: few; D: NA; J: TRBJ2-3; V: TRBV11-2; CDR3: CASSESGDSTDTQYF; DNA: TGTGCCAGCAGCGAGAGCGGAGATAGCACAGATACGCAGTATTTT
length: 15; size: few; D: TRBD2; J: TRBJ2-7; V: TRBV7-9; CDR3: CASSLAGGGTYEQYF; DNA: TGTGCCAGCAGCTTAGCGGGGGGGGGAACCTACGAGCAGTACTTC
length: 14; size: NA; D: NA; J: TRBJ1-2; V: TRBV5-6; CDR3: CASSIIRGDYGYTF; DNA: TGTGCCAGCAGCATAATCAGGGGCGACTATGGCTACACCTTC
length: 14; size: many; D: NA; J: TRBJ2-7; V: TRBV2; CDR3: CASSERGVASVQYF; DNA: TGTGCCAGCAGTGAAAGAGGAGTCGCCTCGGTGCAGTACTTC
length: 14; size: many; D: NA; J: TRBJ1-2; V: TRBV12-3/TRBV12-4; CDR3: CASSAPMGAYGYTF; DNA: TGTGCCAGCAGTGCGCCCATGGGAGCCTATGGCTACACCTTC
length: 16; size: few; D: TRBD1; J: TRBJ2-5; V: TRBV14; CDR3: CASSQEKTGGRETQYF; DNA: TGTGCCAGCAGCCAAGAGAAGACAGGGGGCAGAGAGACCCAGTACTTC
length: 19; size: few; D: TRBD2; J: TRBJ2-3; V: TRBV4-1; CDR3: CASSPVGLAGGASTDTQYF; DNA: TGCGCCAGCAGCCCTGTAGGACTAGCGGGGGGGGCTAGCACAGATACGCAGTATTTT
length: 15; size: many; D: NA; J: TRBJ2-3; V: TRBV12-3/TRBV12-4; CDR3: CASSPVIRRADTQYF; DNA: TGTGCCAGCAGCCCCGTGATCCGGAGGGCCGATACGCAGTATTTT
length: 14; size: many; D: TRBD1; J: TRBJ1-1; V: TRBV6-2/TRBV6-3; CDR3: CASSVRTGVTEAFF; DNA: TGTGCCAGCAGCGTCAGGACAGGGGTCACTGAAGCTTTCTTT
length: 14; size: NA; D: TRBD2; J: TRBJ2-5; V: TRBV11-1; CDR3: CASSSSGGIETQYF; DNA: TGTGCCAGCTCCTCTAGCGGGGGGATCGAGACCCAGTACTTC
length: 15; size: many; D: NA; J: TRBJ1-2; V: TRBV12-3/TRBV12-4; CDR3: CASSLGQTGIDGYTF; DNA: TGTGCCAGCAGTTTAGGGCAGACCGGCATAGATGGCTACACCTTC
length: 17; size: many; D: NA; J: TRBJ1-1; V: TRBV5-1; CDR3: CASSLAGVGASNTEAFF; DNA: TGCGCCAGCAGCTTGGCCGGCGTCGGGGCAAGTAACACTGAAGCTTTCTTT
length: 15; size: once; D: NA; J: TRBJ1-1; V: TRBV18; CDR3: CASSLTGDRGTEAFF; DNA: TGTGCCAGCTCACTTACCGGGGACCGCGGCACTGAAGCTTTCTTT
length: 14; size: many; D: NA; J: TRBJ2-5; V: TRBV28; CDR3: CASTPAYREETQYF; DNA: TGTGCCAGCACCCCAGCCTACAGGGAAGAGACCCAGTACTTC
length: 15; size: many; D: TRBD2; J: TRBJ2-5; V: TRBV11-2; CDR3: CASSLDVQREGYQYF; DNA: TGTGCCAGCAGCTTAGATGTCCAGCGGGAGGGTTACCAGTACTTC
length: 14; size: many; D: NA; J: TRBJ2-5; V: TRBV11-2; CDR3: CASRTPAGGETQYF; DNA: TGTGCCAGCAGGACCCCCGCAGGGGGGGAGACCCAGTACTTC
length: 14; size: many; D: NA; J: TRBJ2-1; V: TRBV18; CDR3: CASTTRWVYNEQFF; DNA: TGTGCCAGCACGACTAGGTGGGTCTACAATGAGCAGTTCTTC
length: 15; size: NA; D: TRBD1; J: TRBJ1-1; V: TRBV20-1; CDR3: CSARDRGTANTEAFF; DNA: TGCAGTGCTAGAGATCGGGGGACAGCGAACACTGAAGCTTTCTTT
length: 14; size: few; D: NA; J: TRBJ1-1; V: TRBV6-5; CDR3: CASSPSFANTEAFF; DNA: TGTGCCAGCAGCCCAAGTTTTGCGAACACTGAAGCTTTCTTT
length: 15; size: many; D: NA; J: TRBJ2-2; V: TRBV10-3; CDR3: CAISESRGVTGELFF; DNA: TGTGCCATCAGTGAGTCGAGGGGGGTCACCGGGGAGCTGTTTTTT
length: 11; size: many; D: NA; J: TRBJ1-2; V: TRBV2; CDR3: CADRGNYGYTF; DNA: TGTGCTGATCGGGGGAACTATGGCTACACCTTC
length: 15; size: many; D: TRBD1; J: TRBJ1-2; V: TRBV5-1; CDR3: CASSLEGTGGSGYTF; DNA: TGCGCCAGCAGCTTGGAGGGGACAGGGGGCAGTGGCTACACCTTC
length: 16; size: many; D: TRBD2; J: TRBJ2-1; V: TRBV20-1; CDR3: CSVGTSGLSSYNEQFF; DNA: TGCAGTGTAGGGACTAGCGGACTTAGCTCCTACAATGAGCAGTTCTTC
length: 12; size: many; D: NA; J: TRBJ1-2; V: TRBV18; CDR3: CASSQGYYGYTF; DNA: TGTGCCAGCTCACAGGGGTATTATGGCTACACCTTC
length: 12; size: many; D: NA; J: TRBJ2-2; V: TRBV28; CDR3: CASSPTRKELFF; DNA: TGTGCCAGCAGTCCGACTAGGAAGGAGCTGTTTTTT
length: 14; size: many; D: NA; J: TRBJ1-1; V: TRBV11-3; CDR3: CASSILSGTREAFF; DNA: TGTGCCAGCAGCATACTTTCGGGGACACGTGAAGCTTTCTTT
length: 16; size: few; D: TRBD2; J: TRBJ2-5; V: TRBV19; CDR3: CASSPGTSGRWETQYF; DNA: TGTGCCAGTAGCCCCGGGACTAGCGGGAGATGGGAGACCCAGTACTTC
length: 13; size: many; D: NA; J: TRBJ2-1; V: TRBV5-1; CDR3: CASSLVTLGEQFF; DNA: TGCGCCAGCAGCTTGGTAACCTTAGGTGAGCAGTTCTTC
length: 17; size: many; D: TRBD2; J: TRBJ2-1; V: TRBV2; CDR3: CASSVAPGLAGENEQFF; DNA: TGTGCCAGCAGTGTGGCCCCAGGGCTAGCGGGGGAGAATGAGCAGTTCTTC
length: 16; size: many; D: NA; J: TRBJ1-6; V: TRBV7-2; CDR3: CACSLGGWSYNSPLHF; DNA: TGTGCCTGCAGCTTGGGCGGGTGGAGCTATAATTCACCCCTCCACTTT
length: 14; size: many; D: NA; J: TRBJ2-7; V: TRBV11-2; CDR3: CASRSQGLSYEQYF; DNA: TGTGCCAGCAGGTCGCAAGGGCTATCCTACGAGCAGTACTTC